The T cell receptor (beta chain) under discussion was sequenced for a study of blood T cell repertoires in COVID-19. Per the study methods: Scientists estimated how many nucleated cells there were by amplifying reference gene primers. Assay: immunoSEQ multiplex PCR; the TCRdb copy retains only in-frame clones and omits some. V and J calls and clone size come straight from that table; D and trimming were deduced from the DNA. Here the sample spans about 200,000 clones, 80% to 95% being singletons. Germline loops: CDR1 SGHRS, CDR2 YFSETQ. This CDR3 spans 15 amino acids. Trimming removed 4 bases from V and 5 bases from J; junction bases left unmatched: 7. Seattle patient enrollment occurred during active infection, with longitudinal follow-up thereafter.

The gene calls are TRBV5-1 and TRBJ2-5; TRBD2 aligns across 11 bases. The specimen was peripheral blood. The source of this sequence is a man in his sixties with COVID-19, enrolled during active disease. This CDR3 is CASSLTGLAAETQYF. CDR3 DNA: TGCGCCAGCAGCCTCACGGGACTAGCGGCGGAGACCCAGTACTTC.